Each of the 13 T cell receptor beta chains below was sequenced from the same sample in a study of shared clonotypes between healthy human individuals. Libraries were prepared by immunoSEQ multiplex PCR; TCRdb keeps only in-frame clonotypes and omits some of them. The sample has under 2,500,000 clones, 90% to 97% seen once. The sequenced material came from naive CD4+ T cells sorted from blood. Subset: CD45RA+ positively selected. The receptors derive from a young man in good health.

Details on this clone: The sample has other DNA sequences that encode this CDR3 too. The chain is built from TRBV5-6 and TRBJ2-1; D assignment may be TRBD1 or TRBD2 (5 bases each). CDR3 size: 15 residues. Trimming stripped 2 bases from V and 0 bases from J, with 9 bases between. The V gene's germline CDR1 is SGHDT and CDR2 YYEEEE. The CDR3 sequence is CASSLWGSSYNEQFF. The CDR3 region has the DNA TGTGCCAGCAGCTTATGGGGGAGCTCCTACAATGAGCAGTTCTTC.

The rearrangement joins TRBV14 to TRBJ1-3; D is unclear. CDR3 size: 15 residues. Trimming stripped 3 bases from V and 7 bases from J, with 16 bases between. Germline CDR1 and CDR2: SGHDN and FVKESK. CDR3 nucleotides: TGTGCCAGCAGCCACCTAGGTCTAGGGAAGAACACCATATATTTT. As protein: CASSHLGLGKNTIYF.

This CDR3 is CASSSLTGVGNEQFF. Written as DNA, the CDR3 is TGTGCCAGCAGCTCCCTAACGGGAGTGGGGAATGAGCAGTTCTTC. The chain is built from TRBV7-2 and TRBJ2-1; TRBD2 might be the D (6 bases). The V end lost 4 bases, the J end lost 7 bases, and 17 bases lay between the germline ends. The CDR3 spans 15 residues. Germline CDR1 reads SGHTA; CDR2 reads FQGNSA.

This clone has just one count. V and J are TRBV28 and TRBJ1-2; possible D gene TRBD1, 5 bases. Trimming removed 5 bases from V and 3 bases from J, with 13 bases in between. The CDR3 is 14 amino acids. The V gene's germline CDR1 is MDHEN and CDR2 SYDVKM. The DNA for the CDR3 is TGTGCCAGCAGTCCCGGGACCCATGACTATGGCTACACCTTC. Translated: CASSPGTHDYGYTF.

This clone appeared a single time. The gene calls are TRBV7-2 and TRBJ2-1; tentatively, D is TRBD1 or TRBD2 (5 bases each). V was cut by 4 bases and J by 7 bases, with 20 bases left in between. Germline values: CDR1 SGHTA, CDR2 FQGNSA. This CDR3 is built from 16 residues. CDR3 in amino acids: CASSYHVPRGRNEQFF. The DNA of the CDR3 is TGTGCCAGCAGCTATCACGTCCCCCGGGGCAGAAATGAGCAGTTCTTC.

The chain carries TRBV19 and TRBJ2-6; tentatively, D is TRBD1 (5 bases). Deletions cut 7 bases from V and 1 base from J, with 14 bases between. Germline CDR1 reads LNHDA; CDR2 reads SQIVND (reference sequence). The CDR3 consists of 16 residues. CDR3: CASKRQWISGANVLTF. CDR3 coding DNA: TGTGCCAGTAAGAGACAGTGGATTTCTGGGGCCAACGTCCTGACTTTC.

This clone showed up just once. The chain is built from TRBV7-2 and TRBJ2-4; no definite D call. V lost 2 bases and J 0 bases, leaving 11 bases between the germline ends. The CDR3 is made up of 16 amino acids. Looked up from germline, CDR1 is SGHTA and CDR2 is FQGNSA. The CDR3 DNA is TGTGCCAGCAGCTTAAGTGGGGTTTTAGCCAAAAACATTCAGTACTTC. Encoded protein: CASSLSGVLAKNIQYF.

CDR3 nucleotide sequence: TGTGCCAGCAAGCAAGGGGGCTCTGGAAACACCATATATTTT. It codes for CASKQGGSGNTIYF. The V and J genes are TRBV4-2 and TRBJ1-3, with D perhaps matching TRBD1 (6 bases). The CDR3 length is 14 residues. The germline CDR1 and CDR2 sequences are LGHNA and YNFKEQ. Trimming stripped 7 bases from V and 0 bases from J, with 10 bases between.

The sample holds one count of this clone. The chain couples TRBV28 to TRBJ1-3; perhaps TRBD1 as D (6 bases). Per germline, CDR1 MDHEN and CDR2 SYDVKM. The germline V and J ends were trimmed by 2 bases and 0 bases, with 17 bases remaining between them. This CDR3 has 18 amino acids. CDR3 sequence (DNA): TGTGCCAGCAGTTTACCCCCAGGGGCCCTAAGCTCTGGAAACACCATATATTTT. Translating gives CASSLPPGALSSGNTIYF.

V gene TRBV4-3 combines with J gene TRBJ2-7; no firm D call. Looked up from germline, CDR1 is LGHNA and CDR2 is YSLEER. This CDR3 region has 15 residues. The germline V and J ends were trimmed by 1 base and 3 bases, with 13 bases remaining between them. CDR3 sequence: CASSQAFSPDYEQYF. As DNA, the CDR3 is TGCGCCAGCAGCCAAGCCTTTTCCCCGGACTACGAGCAGTACTTC.

The chain has TRBV5-1 and TRBJ2-7; the match to TRBD1 covers 7 bases. The germline V gene encodes CDR1 SGHRS and CDR2 YFSETQ. Losses at the gene ends were 4 bases for V and 6 bases for J; bases not matched to a gene: 4. The CDR3 extends over 12 amino acids. Here the CDR3 DNA reads TGCGCCAGCAGCGTGGACAGGTTCGAGCAGTACTTC. Translating it yields CASSVDRFEQYF.

This rearrangement joins TRBV5-1 to TRBJ2-1, with 12 bases lining up with TRBD1. Germline CDR1 and CDR2: SGHRS and YFSETQ. Losses at the gene ends were 3 bases for V and 6 bases for J; bases not matched to a gene: 4. This CDR3 has 15 amino acids. DNA for the CDR3: TGCGCCAGCAGCTGGGGACAGGGGGCTTTCAATGAGCAGTTCTTC. Translation: CASSWGQGAFNEQFF.

This chain connects TRBV2 to TRBJ1-5; D gene ambiguous. Germline values: CDR1 SNHLY, CDR2 FYNNEI. The CDR3 consists of 13 residues. V lost 6 bases and J 5 bases, leaving 11 bases between the germline ends. CDR3 nucleotide sequence: TGTGCCAGCAGCGGGAACCTTCATCAGCCCCAGCATTTT. Translation gives CASSGNLHQPQHF.